The 22 T cell receptor beta chains listed next were all sequenced from one sample in a study of esophageal squamous cell carcinoma under preoperative chemotherapy. One entry per CDR3 protein, called by TCRdb with MiXCR from the PCR reads. Here the sample spans 10,000 to 15,000 distinct CDR3 sequences, 50% to 55% being singletons. Specified time point: before preoperative PTX-NDP chemotherapy. Sample acquisition took place from a patient given preoperative chemotherapy. The source is a human donor with esophageal squamous cell carcinoma. The donor label of this sample is uncertain.

Comment on this clonotype: This CDR3 fails to terminate in the conserved phenylalanine or tryptophan, so it likely reflects a read error. It is unclear where the CDR3 begins or ends on the DNA, so no DNA is shown, and the CDR3 is as TCRdb lists it. The chain uses TRBV30 and TRBJ2-3. Germline V gene data show CDR1 as GTSNPN and CDR2 as SVGIG (reference sequence). The CDR3 spans 17 residues, counting both ends. CDR3 sequence reads: CAWVIFVLFVEMGFHHV.

The V call is TRBV6-5, the J call TRBJ2-1; D gene unclear. Judging by the DNA end, TRBJ2-7 fits better; the J call may be wrong. The CDR3 length is 14 residues. Germline CDR1 MNHEY, CDR2 SVGAGI. CDR3 residues: CASSYRRATYEQYF. DNA of the CDR3: TGTGCCAGCAGTTACAGGCGAGCAACCTACGAGCAGTACTTC.

Sample share makes this clonotype medium-sized. The genes are TRBV6-5 and TRBJ2-2, with TRBD2 matching over 14 bases. CDR1 MNHEY and CDR2 SVGAGI come from the germline V gene. The CDR3 has 22 amino acids. V lost 6 bases, J lost 6 bases, and 24 bases stayed unmatched. The CDR3: CASRGTKRGPGLAGVEPGELFF. The DNA for the CDR3 is TGTGCCAGCAGGGGGACTAAGCGGGGGCCGGGACTAGCGGGAGTGGAGCCCGGGGAGCTGTTTTTT.

This clonotype has a handful of counts. This sequence joins TRBV7-2 and TRBJ2-1; 7 bases are shared with TRBD2. The CDR3 has 17 amino acids. Germline CDR1 SGHTA, CDR2 FQGNSA. Germline trimming cut 2 bases from V and 5 bases from J; bases unmatched to any gene: 12. CDR3 protein: CASSLPTFGGRNNEQFF. The CDR3 DNA reads TGTGCCAGCAGCTTACCAACTTTCGGGGGGAGGAACAATGAGCAGTTCTTC.

V gene TRBV12-3 or TRBV12-4 combines with J gene TRBJ2-3; 16 bases are a match to TRBD2. This CDR3 has 19 amino acids. J lost 0 bases, V lost 6 bases, and 9 bases had no gene match. The CDR3 region has the DNA TGTGCCAGCAGCTTTGGGACTAGCGGGGGGGGAACTAGCACAGATACGCAGTATTTT. The encoded protein is CASSFGTSGGGTSTDTQYF.

This CDR3 reads CASSPGEVDEQFF. CDR3 DNA sequence: TGTGCCAGCAGTCCAGGGGAGGTCGATGAGCAGTTCTTC. J is TRBJ2-1 and V is TRBV6-4; D is perhaps TRBD1 or TRBD2 (6 bases each). V lost 5 bases to trimming and J lost 8 bases, with 13 bases between them. Germline CDR1 reads MRHNA; CDR2 reads SNTAGT. The CDR3 covers 13 residues.

This clonotype is medium-sized by share. The gene calls are TRBV6-1 and TRBJ2-5; 10 bases line up with TRBD2. The CDR3 has 15 amino acids. Germline V lookup: CDR1 MNHNS, CDR2 SASEGT. Trimming removed 6 bases from V and 6 bases from J; junction bases left unmatched: 10. Here the CDR3 reads CASRGTGTSVQTQYF. In nucleotides, the CDR3 is TGTGCCAGCAGGGGGACCGGGACTAGCGTACAGACCCAGTACTTC.

This clonotype is labeled medium-sized. The V call is TRBV6-1, the J call TRBJ2-1; 13 bases map to TRBD2. The J call may be faulty, since TRBJ2-5 better matches the DNA end. This CDR3 is built from 14 residues. Looked up from germline, CDR1 is MNHNS and CDR2 is SASEGT. CDR3: CASRTLAGGETQYF. CDR3 DNA sequence: TGTGCCAGCAGGACACTAGCGGGAGGGGAGACCCAGTACTTC.

A remark on this clonotype: One junction end does not reproduce the germline sequence, and a read error may be involved. The chain recombines TRBV6-5 with TRBJ2-1; unclear D gene. From germline, CDR1 is MNHEY and CDR2 SVGAGI. This CDR3 has 16 amino acids. This CDR3 reads CASSYLGWVHDEELFF. Here the CDR3 DNA reads TGTGCCAGCAGTTACCTTGGCTGGGTTCACGACGAGGAGCTGTTTTTC.

This clonotype has a count of ten or more. The V and J genes are TRBV12-3 or TRBV12-4 and TRBJ2-1; D not certain. Between the trimmed V and J ends, which lost 7 bases and 3 bases, there was a span of 10 bases. The CDR3 has 13 residues. CDR3 sequence reads: CASNPGGYNEQFF. DNA for the CDR3: TGTGCCAGCAACCCGGGCGGCTACAATGAGCAGTTCTTC.

By sample fraction, this clonotype is medium-sized (0.01 to 0.1%). V is TRBV7-3 and J is TRBJ2-1; TRBD2 agrees at 11 bases. CDR3 length: 15 residues. CDR1 and CDR2 from the germline V gene are SGHTA and FQGTGA. V was clipped by 5 bases and J by 7 bases; unmatched bases: 7. Here the CDR3 DNA reads TGTGCCAGCAGCAATACTAGCGGGAGAAGAAATGAGCAGTTCTTC. Encoded protein: CASSNTSGRRNEQFF.

As to this clonotype: Sequence at one end of the junction differs from germline and may be a read error. CDR3: CASMGDRDQETQYF. CDR3 sequence (DNA): TGTGCCAGCATGGGCGACAGGGACCAAGAGACGCAGTACTTT. This chain links TRBV6-1 with TRBJ2-5; 7 bases are a match to TRBD1. Germline CDR1 MNHNS, CDR2 SASEGT. This CDR3 spans 14 amino acids.

To note about this clonotype: One end of the junction does not line up with germline, which may come from a read error. The chain joins TRBV6-1 to TRBJ2-4; TRBD1 aligns across 7 bases. The germline CDR1 and CDR2 sequences are MNHNS and SASEGT. The CDR3 length is 14 residues. In DNA form, the CDR3 reads TGTGCGGGCAGAGGGGGACAGCACAAAAACATCCAGTACTTC. Protein product: CAGRGGQHKNIQYF.

The chain is built from TRBV3-1 and TRBJ2-3; TRBD2 matches at 9 bases. This CDR3 spans 17 amino acids. Trimming at V came to 6 bases and at J to 2 bases, leaving 12 bases not matched to a gene. Germline V gene data show CDR1 as LGHDT and CDR2 as YNNKEL (reference sequence). The CDR3 DNA is TGTGCCAGCAGGCCGCCCGGACTAGCGCTCCACACAGATACGCAGTATTTT. The encoded protein is CASRPPGLALHTDTQYF.

This chain uses TRBV6-5 with TRBJ2-7; D is possibly TRBD1 (7 bases). The assigned J gene may be wrong: the sequence end matches TRBJ2-1 better. Looked up from germline, CDR1 is MNHEY and CDR2 is SVGAGI. CDR3 size: 17 residues. CDR3 nucleotides: TGTGCCAGCAGTTCTCCTTCCGGGGGACAGTTAATCCATGAGCAGTTCTTC. Its translation is CASSSPSGGQLIHEQFF.

The V call is TRBV6-1, the J call TRBJ2-5, with D perhaps matching TRBD2 (7 bases). Trimming took 9 bases from V and 2 from J, leaving 19 bases between them. The germline CDR1 and CDR2 sequences are MNHNS and SASEGT. CDR3 length: 15 amino acids. The CDR3 protein is CARGFGGREQETQYF. CDR3 coding DNA: TGTGCCAGGGGGTTCGGGGGGCGGGAGCAAGAGACCCAGTACTTC.

The V and J genes are TRBV6-1 and TRBJ2-3; no firm D call. This CDR3 is 14 amino acids long. Trimming removed 2 bases from V and 0 bases from J, with 6 bases in between. The germline V gene encodes CDR1 MNHNS and CDR2 SASEGT. The CDR3 DNA reads TGTGCCAGCAGTGAATCGCCAAGCACAGATACGCAGTATTTT. It codes for CASSESPSTDTQYF.

This clonotype was counted only a few times. This rearrangement joins TRBV11-3 to TRBJ2-2; D is ambiguous. V lost 1 base and J 6 bases, leaving 6 bases between the germline ends. The CDR3 has 13 residues. In germline, CDR1 is SGHNT, CDR2 YENEEA. CDR3 sequence: CASSLVDPGELFF. The CDR3 DNA follows: TGTGCCAGCAGCTTAGTTGACCCCGGGGAGCTGTTTTTT.

The chain carries TRBV6-1 and TRBJ1-2; D is unclear. The CDR3 is 11 residues long. V was trimmed by 2 bases and J by 2 bases, leaving 0 bases between them. CDR1 MNHNS and CDR2 SASEGT come from the germline V gene. CDR3 bases: TGTGCCAGCAGTGAAAACTATGGCTACACCTTC. Translating it yields CASSENYGYTF.

This clonotype was observed at least ten times. This chain connects TRBV6-1 to TRBJ1-5; D remains unclear. The V end lost 2 bases, the J end lost 3 bases, and 14 bases lay between the germline ends. The CDR3 has 16 amino acids. Germline values: CDR1 MNHNS, CDR2 SASEGT. For the CDR3, the DNA is TGTGCCAGCAGTGAACTGGCTGGGCGAGACAATCAGCCCCAGCATTTT. Amino acids: CASSELAGRDNQPQHF.

For this clonotype: The junction differs from germline at one of its ends, possibly a read error. The chain uses TRBV6-1 and TRBJ2-4, with D possibly being TRBD1 or TRBD2 (5 bases each). Germline assignment: CDR1 MNHNS and CDR2 SASEGT. The CDR3 is made up of 15 amino acids. In DNA, the CDR3 is TGTGCCCGCGTCGAGGGACGGAGAACCAAAGATATGCAGTATTTC. Translating it yields CARVEGRRTKDMQYF.

The J gene is TRBJ2-3, the V gene TRBV7-2, with D tentatively TRBD1 (6 bases). The CDR3 length is 13 residues. Trimming stripped 3 bases from V and 5 bases from J, with 9 bases between. CDR1 and CDR2 (germline): SGHTA, FQGNSA. This CDR3 is CASSFATGDTQYF. CDR3 bases: TGTGCCAGCAGCTTCGCGACAGGAGATACGCAGTATTTT. The complete variable domain, with remaining parts taken from reference TRBV7-2 and TRBJ2-3, reads GAGVSQSPSNKVTEKGKDVELRCDPISGHTALYWYRQSLGQGLEFLIYFQGNSAPDKSGLPSDRFSAERTGGSVSTLTIQRTQQEDSAVYLCASSFATGDTQYFGPGTRLTVL.